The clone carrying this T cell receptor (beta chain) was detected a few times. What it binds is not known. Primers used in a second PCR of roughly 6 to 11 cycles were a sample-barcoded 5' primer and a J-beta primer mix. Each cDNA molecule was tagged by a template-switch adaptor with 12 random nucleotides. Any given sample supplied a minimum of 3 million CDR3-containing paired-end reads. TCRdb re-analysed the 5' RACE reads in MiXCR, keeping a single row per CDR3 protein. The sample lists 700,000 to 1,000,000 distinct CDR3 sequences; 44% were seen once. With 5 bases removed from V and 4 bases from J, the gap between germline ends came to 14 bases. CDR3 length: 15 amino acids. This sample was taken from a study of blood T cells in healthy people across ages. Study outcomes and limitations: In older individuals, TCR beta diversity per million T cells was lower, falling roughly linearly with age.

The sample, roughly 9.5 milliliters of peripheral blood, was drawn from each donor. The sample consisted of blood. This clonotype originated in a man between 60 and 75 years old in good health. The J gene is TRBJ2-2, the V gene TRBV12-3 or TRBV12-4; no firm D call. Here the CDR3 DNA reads TGTGCCAGCAGTGCGGCAAGTGGGGTCACCGGGGAGCTGTTTTTT. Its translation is CASSAASGVTGELFF.